This T cell receptor beta chain appears in the sequencing data of a study of read filtering for tumor transcriptome and immune sequencing. Study as a whole: The cohort had 17 to 20 men and over twelve women aged roughly 40 to 90, mean about 67 years. DNase treatment preceded whole-transcriptome library preparation.

Molecular barcoded adaptors covering alpha/delta and beta/gamma chains were used on about 390 ng RNA. TCRdb used MiXCR to reprocess the reads, holding one entry per CDR3 protein. The repertoire holds about 30,000 distinct CDR3 sequences, with about 18% as singletons. This clonotype was detected many times. The trim removed 2 bases at V and 1 base at J, leaving 5 bases unmatched. The CDR3 totals 15 residues. The V gene's germline CDR1 is SGHVS and CDR2 FQNEAQ. Input material: a population of CD138-negative cells sorted from bone marrow. The rearrangement uses TRBV7-8 and TRBJ2-7, with 7 positions matching TRBD2. This clonotype originated in a donor over 35 with multiple myeloma. The CDR3 spells CASSLNPSGSYEQYF. Written as DNA, the CDR3 is TGTGCCAGCAGCTTAAACCCTAGCGGATCCTACGAGCAGTACTTC.